The present TCR beta chain was sequenced within a study of blood T cell repertoires in COVID-19. Participants came from fewer than 25 US areas, aged about 18 to 90 years. Cohort allocation depended upon clinical history that participants reported. V shed 4 bases and J shed 4 bases, with 11 bases lying between them. The CDR3 has 13 residues. Germline V CDR1 and CDR2: SQVTM, ANQGSEA. The repertoire was sequenced with immunoSEQ multiplex PCR; TCRdb's copy has only in-frame clones and lacks some. The repertoire holds roughly 520,000 clones, with around 89% as singletons. This chain uses TRBV29-1 with TRBJ1-5; D remains unclear. The sequenced sample consisted of PBMCs or T cells enriched from blood (not recorded which). This sequence originates from a middle-aged woman who had recovered from COVID-19. The CDR3: CSVGPGRNQPQHF. DNA for the CDR3: TGCAGCGTTGGACCCGGGAGGAATCAGCCCCAGCATTTT.